This TCR beta chain was captured in a study of blood T cell repertoires in COVID-19. About the study: Collection of acute and convalescent COVID-19 samples took place in the United States, Italy and Spain.

Enrolled through a virtual design, the participants were between about 18 and 100 years of age and came from about two dozen US areas. CDR3 length equals 16 residues. Germline CDR1 SNHLY, CDR2 FYNNEI. J gave up 3 bases and V 7 bases, and 14 bases lay outside the gene matches. Method: immunoSEQ multiplex PCR; TCRdb's copy keeps in-frame clones and lacks some. The sample consists of around 450,000 clones, about 85% of them appearing once. The chain carries TRBV2 and TRBJ2-7, with TRBD1 identical over 8 bases. The material sequenced was PBMCs or T cells enriched from blood (not recorded which). This clonotype was sampled from a woman between 18 and 30 years old with acute COVID-19. DNA for the CDR3: TGTGCCAGCATGCACTCCGGGGACAGGCTCGGCTACGAGCAGTACTTC. This translates into CASMHSGDRLGYEQYF.